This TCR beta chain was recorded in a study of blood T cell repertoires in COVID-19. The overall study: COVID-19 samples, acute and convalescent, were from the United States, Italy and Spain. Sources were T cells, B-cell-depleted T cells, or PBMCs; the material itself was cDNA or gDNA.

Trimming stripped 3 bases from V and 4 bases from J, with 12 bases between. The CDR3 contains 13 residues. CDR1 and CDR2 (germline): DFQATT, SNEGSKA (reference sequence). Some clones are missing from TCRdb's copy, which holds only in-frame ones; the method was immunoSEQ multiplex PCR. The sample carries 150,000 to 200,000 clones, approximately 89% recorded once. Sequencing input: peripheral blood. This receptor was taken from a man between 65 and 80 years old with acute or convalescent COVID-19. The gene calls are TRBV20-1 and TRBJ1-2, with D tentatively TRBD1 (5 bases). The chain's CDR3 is CSASVGQFYGYTF. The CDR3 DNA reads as TGCAGTGCTAGTGTGGGGCAGTTCTATGGCTACACCTTC.